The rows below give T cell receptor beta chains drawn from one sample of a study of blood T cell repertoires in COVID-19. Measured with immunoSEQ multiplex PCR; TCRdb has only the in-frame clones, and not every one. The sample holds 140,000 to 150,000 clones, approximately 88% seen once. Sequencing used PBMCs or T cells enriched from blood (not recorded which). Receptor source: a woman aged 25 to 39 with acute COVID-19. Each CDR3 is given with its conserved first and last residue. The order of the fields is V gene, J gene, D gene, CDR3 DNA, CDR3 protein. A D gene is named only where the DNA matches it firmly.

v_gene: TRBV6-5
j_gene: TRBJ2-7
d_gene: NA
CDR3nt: TGTGCCAGCAGTTTCCTCGACACCCTCTACGAGCAGTACTTC
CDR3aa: CASSFLDTLYEQYF

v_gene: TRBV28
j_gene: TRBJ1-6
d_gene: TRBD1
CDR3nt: TGTGCCAGCAGTTCGATTGGACAGGCGAGCTCCTATAATTCACCCCTCCACTTT
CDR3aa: CASSSIGQASSYNSPLHF

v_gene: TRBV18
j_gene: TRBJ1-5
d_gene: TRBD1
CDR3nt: TGTGCCAGCTCACCTCCTTCCGGGACAGGGGAAAGACAGCCCCAGCATTTT
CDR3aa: CASSPPSGTGERQPQHF

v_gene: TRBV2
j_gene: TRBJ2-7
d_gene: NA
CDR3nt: TGTGCCAGCAGTGGGGATCAGGGGAACGAGCAGTACTTC
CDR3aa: CASSGDQGNEQYF

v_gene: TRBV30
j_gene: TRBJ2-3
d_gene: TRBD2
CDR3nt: TGTGCCTGGGTTAGCGGGAGGGCCTCGGATACGCAGTATTTT
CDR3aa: CAWVSGRASDTQYF

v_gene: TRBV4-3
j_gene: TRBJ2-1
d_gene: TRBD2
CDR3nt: TGCGCCAGCAGCCTCGAGGGGAGGGAGGGTTACAATGAGCAGTTCTTC
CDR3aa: CASSLEGREGYNEQFF

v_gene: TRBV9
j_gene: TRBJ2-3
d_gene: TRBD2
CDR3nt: TGTGCCAGCAGCGCACCGGGACTAGCGGGAGCAGATACGCAGTATTTT
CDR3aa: CASSAPGLAGADTQYF

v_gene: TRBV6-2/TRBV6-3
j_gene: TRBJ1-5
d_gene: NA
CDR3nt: TGTGCCAGCAGTTTTTCCCTTACACTACCTCATAGCAATCAGCCCCAGCATTTT
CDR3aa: CASSFSLTLPHSNQPQHF

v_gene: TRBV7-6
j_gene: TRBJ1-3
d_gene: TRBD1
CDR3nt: TGTGCCAGCAGCCGTATGACAGGGGCTGGAAACACCATATATTTT
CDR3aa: CASSRMTGAGNTIYF

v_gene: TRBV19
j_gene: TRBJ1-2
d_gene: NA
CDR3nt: TGTGCCAGTAGTATTGATGGTACAGGAGTTTATGGCTACACCTTC
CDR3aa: CASSIDGTGVYGYTF

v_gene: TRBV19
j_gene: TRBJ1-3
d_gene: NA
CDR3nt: TGTGCCAGTAGTCCTGATGAGAGCTCTGGAAACACCATATATTTT
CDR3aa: CASSPDESSGNTIYF

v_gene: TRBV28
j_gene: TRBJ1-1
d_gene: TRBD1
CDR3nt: TGTGCCAGCAGTTTAGAGGGGGCGAACACTGAAGCTTTCTTT
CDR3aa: CASSLEGANTEAFF

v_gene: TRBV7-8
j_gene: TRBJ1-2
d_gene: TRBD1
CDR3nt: TGTGCCAGCAGCGACCGCCGGACAGGGGGGACGGAAGGCTACACCTTC
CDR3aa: CASSDRRTGGTEGYTF

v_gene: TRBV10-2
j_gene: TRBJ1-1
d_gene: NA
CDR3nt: TGCGCCACGGCGGGAGGTGGAGGCAACACTGAAGCTTTCTTT
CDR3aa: CATAGGGGNTEAFF

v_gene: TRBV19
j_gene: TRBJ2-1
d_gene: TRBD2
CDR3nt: TGTGCCAGTAGTCCACGACTAGCGGGAAGCTCCTACAATGAGCAGTTCTTC
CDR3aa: CASSPRLAGSSYNEQFF